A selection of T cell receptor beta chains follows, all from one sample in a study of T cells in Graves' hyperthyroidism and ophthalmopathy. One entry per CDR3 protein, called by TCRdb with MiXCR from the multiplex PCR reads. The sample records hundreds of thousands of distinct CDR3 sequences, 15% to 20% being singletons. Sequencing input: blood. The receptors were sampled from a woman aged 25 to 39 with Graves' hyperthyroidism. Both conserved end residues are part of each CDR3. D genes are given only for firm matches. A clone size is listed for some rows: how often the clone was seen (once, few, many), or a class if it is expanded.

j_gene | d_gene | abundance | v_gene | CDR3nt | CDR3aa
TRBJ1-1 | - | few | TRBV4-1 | TGCGCCAGCAGCCAGACGTACATGAACACTGAAGCTTTCTTT | CASSQTYMNTEAFF
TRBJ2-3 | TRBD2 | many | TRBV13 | TGTGCCAGCAGCTTGGCTAGCGGGAAGGAAACAGATACGCAGTATTTT | CASSLASGKETDTQYF
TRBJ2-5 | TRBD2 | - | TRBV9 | TGTGCCAGCAGCCCCACCCCCTACGGGAGGGAAGAGACCCAGTACTTC | CASSPTPYGREETQYF
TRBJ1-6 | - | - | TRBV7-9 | TGTGCCAGCAGCCCACTCGAGTATAATTCACCCCTCCACTTT | CASSPLEYNSPLHF
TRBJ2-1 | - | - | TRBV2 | TGTGCCAGCAGTGAAGGGCAGGCAGCCGAGCAGTTCTTC | CASSEGQAAEQFF
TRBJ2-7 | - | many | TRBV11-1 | TGTGCCAGCAGCCTATGGACGGGGACCTACGAGCAGTACTTC | CASSLWTGTYEQYF
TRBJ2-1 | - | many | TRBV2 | TGTGCCAGCAGTTTAGACAGGGGAGGGGACAATGAGCAGTTCTTC | CASSLDRGGDNEQFF
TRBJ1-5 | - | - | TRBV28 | TGTGCCAGCAGTTCCTCCGGGAGGAATCATTTT | CASSSSGRNHF
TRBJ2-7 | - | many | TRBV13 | TGTGCCAGCAGTGACGGGAGCACCTACGAGCAGTACTTC | CASSDGSTYEQYF
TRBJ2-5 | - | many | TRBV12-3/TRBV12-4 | TGTGCCAGCAGTTTAGCTGGTACGTCCCGAAAAGAGACCCAGTACTTC | CASSLAGTSRKETQYF
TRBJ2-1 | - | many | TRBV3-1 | TGTGCCAGCAGCCAAGGGGCTCCTGGCTCCTACAATGAGCAGTTCTTC | CASSQGAPGSYNEQFF
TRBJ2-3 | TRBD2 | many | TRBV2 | TGTGCCGGGACTAGCGAAGCAGATACGCAGTATTTT | CAGTSEADTQYF
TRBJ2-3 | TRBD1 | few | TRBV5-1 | TGCGCCAGCAGCCACGCCGGACAGGGTTTCACAGATACGCAGTATTTT | CASSHAGQGFTDTQYF
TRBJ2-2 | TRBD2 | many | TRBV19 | TGTGCCAGTAGTGATGGACTAGCGGGAGCTGGGGAGCTGTTTTTT | CASSDGLAGAGELFF
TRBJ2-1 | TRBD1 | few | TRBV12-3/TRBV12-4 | TGTGCCAGCAGTTTTTTTCCTGAGGACAGGGACAATGAGCAGTTCTTC | CASSFFPEDRDNEQFF
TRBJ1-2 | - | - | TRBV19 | TGTGCCAGTAGTCTCGACAACCCGATCTATGGCTACACCTTC | CASSLDNPIYGYTF
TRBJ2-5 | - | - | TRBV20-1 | TGCAGTGCTAGAGATCTCCAGGGTTGGAGCGCGGAGACCCAGTACTTC | CSARDLQGWSAETQYF
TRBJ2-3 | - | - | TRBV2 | TGTGCCAGCAGTTCTGATGTTGTGAGGGGTATGGGGGTCACAGATACGCAGTATTTT | CASSSDVVRGMGVTDTQYF
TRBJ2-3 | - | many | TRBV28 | TGTGCCAGCAGTGCCACACGCTTAGATACGCAGTATTTT | CASSATRLDTQYF
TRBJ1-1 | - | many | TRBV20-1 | TGCAGTGCTGGAAACCCGACTCAGTCCCTAGCTTTCTTT | CSAGNPTQSLAFF
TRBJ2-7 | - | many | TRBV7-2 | TGTGCCAGCAGCCTCCTTAGGCTTGGCTCCTACGAGCAGTACTTC | CASSLLRLGSYEQYF
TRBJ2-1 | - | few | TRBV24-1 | TGTGCCACCGGAGGGACCGGGAATGAGCAGTTCTTC | CATGGTGNEQFF
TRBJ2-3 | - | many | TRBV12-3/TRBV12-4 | TGTGCCAGCAGTTTATTGGGGGGCAGAGATACGCAGTATTTT | CASSLLGGRDTQYF
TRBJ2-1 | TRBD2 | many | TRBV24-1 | TGTGCCACCAGTGATGCCCTCATCCCGGGACTAGATTACAATGAGCAGTTCTTC | CATSDALIPGLDYNEQFF
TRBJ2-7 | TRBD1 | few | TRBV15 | TGTGCCACCAGGAGTACAGGGGCATCCTACGAGCAGTACTTC | CATRSTGASYEQYF
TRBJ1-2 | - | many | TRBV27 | TGTGCCAGCAGTTCCAATCCGTTGGGTTTATATGGCTACACCTTC | CASSSNPLGLYGYTF
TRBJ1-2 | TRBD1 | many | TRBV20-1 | TGCAGTGCTCTTCCGATTGACAGGGGGACACACAACTATGGCTACACCTTC | CSALPIDRGTHNYGYTF
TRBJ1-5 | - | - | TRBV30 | TGTGCCTGGGGGATTACAGGTAATCAGCCCCAGCATTTT | CAWGITGNQPQHF
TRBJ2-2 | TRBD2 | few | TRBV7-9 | TGTGCCAGCAGCCTCGGACTAGCGGGAGTGGCCGGGGAGCTGTTTTTT | CASSLGLAGVAGELFF
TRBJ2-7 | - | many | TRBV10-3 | TGTGCCATCAGTGAGGCTGACAATTCCTACGAGCAGTACTTC | CAISEADNSYEQYF
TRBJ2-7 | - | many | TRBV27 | TGTGCCAGCAGCCCTAGGGGGATCGTCTACGAGCAGTACTTC | CASSPRGIVYEQYF
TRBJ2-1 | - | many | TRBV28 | TGTGCCAGCAGTTTCGTGACTACCTACAATGAGCAGTTCTTC | CASSFVTTYNEQFF
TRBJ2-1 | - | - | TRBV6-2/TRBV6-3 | TGTGCCAGCAGTAATCTCGACTACAATGAGCAGCTCTTC | CASSNLDYNEQLF
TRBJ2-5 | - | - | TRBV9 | TGTGCCAGCAGTTCCAGGGGCGGGAAGACCCAGTACTTC | CASSSRGGKTQYF
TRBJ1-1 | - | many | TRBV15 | TGTGCCACCAGACGGGGATACACTGAAGCTTTCTTT | CATRRGYTEAFF
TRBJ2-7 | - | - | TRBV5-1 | TGCGCCAGCAGGTTGAGCTCTAGAGCGCACTACGAGCAGTACTTC | CASRLSSRAHYEQYF
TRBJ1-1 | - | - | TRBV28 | TGTGCCAGCAGTTTGACCGGGGGAAGGATTTCTGAAGCTTTCTTT | CASSLTGGRISEAFF
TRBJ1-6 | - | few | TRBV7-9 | TGTGCCAGCAGCTTCGGGGGTTATGGTTCCTATAATTCACCCCTCCACTTT | CASSFGGYGSYNSPLHF
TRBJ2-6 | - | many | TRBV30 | TGTGCCTTTACAGAAACATCTGGGGCCAACGTCCTGACTTTC | CAFTETSGANVLTF
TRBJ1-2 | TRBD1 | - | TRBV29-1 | TGCAGCGCTGACAGGGGTCGCGACTACACCTTC | CSADRGRDYTF
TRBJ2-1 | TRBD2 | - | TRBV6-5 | TGTGCCAGCAGTTACTCCCTGTTTAGCGGGAGTTACAATGAGCAGTTCTTC | CASSYSLFSGSYNEQFF
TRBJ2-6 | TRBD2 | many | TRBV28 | TGTGCCAGCAGTTTAGCCGGGAGGAACGTCCTGACTTTC | CASSLAGRNVLTF
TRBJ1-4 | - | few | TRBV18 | TGTGCCAGCTCCGATTTCGGATGGGCTAATGAAAAACTGTTTTTT | CASSDFGWANEKLFF